This T cell receptor (beta chain) was obtained from a study of blood T cell repertoires in COVID-19. Study-level information: Acute and convalescent COVID-19 specimens originated in the United States, Italy and Spain. Sources were T cells, B-cell-depleted T cells, or PBMCs; the material itself was cDNA or gDNA.

In the original processing: Reference gene primer amplification yielded estimated nucleated cell counts. Some clones are missing from TCRdb's copy, which holds only in-frame ones; the method was immunoSEQ multiplex PCR. V and J calls and clone size are given by that table; D and trimming were obtained from the DNA. The sample records some 95,000 clones, about 81% being singletons. CDR3 length: 13 residues. Per the germline V gene, CDR1 is MNHEY and CDR2 is SMNVEV (reference sequence). The V end was cut by 5 bases, the J end by 7 bases, with 12 bases between. The sequenced material came from peripheral blood. The chain recombines TRBV27 with TRBJ1-5; tentatively, D is TRBD1 (5 bases). The origin of this receptor is a man between 65 and 80 years old with acute or convalescent COVID-19. CDR3 nucleotide sequence: TGTGCCAGCAGTCCAGGGCCTCGGCAGCCCCAGCATTTT. Its translation is CASSPGPRQPQHF.